These T cell receptor beta chains were read from a single sample in a study of blood T cell repertoires in COVID-19. TCRdb's table, derived via immunoSEQ multiplex PCR, lists solely in-frame clones and lacks some. Of about 220,000 clones in the sample, approximately 82% were seen once. Sequencing input: peripheral blood. These receptors were collected from a man in his fifties with active or convalescent COVID-19. Both conserved end residues are part of each CDR3. Fields, in order: CDR3 protein, CDR3 DNA, J gene, D gene, clone size, V gene, CDR3 length. D genes are given only for firm matches. Only some rows state a clone size, as once, few, many or a class for expanded clones.

CDR3: CASTTGGPNEKLFF
DNA: TGCGCCAGCACAACAGGGGGGCCTAATGAAAAACTGTTTTTT
J: TRBJ1-4
D: TRBD1
size: -
V: TRBV5-1
length: 14

CDR3: CASSGSGRASRQETQYF
DNA: TGCGCCAGCAGTGGTAGCGGACGTGCCTCGCGCCAAGAGACCCAGTACTTC
J: TRBJ2-5
D: -
size: -
V: TRBV10-1
length: 17

CDR3: CASSPRGNSGNTIYF
DNA: TGTGCCAGCAGCCCCCGAGGCAACTCTGGAAACACCATATATTTT
J: TRBJ1-3
D: -
size: once
V: TRBV7-9
length: 15

CDR3: CASTEGEGGQPQHF
DNA: TGTGCCAGCACCGAGGGTGAGGGCGGGCAGCCCCAGCATTTT
J: TRBJ1-5
D: -
size: -
V: TRBV2
length: 14

CDR3: CASSLTGLAGGLSYEQYF
DNA: TGTGCCAGCAGCTTAACTGGCCTAGCGGGAGGACTTTCCTACGAGCAGTACTTC
J: TRBJ2-7
D: TRBD2
size: -
V: TRBV7-2
length: 18

CDR3: CASSLADRGGTEAFF
DNA: TGCGCCAGCAGCTTGGCCGACAGAGGGGGCACTGAAGCTTTCTTT
J: TRBJ1-1
D: -
size: -
V: TRBV5-1
length: 15

CDR3: CASSTLTHNQPQHF
DNA: TGTGCCAGTAGCACCCTGACACACAATCAGCCCCAGCATTTT
J: TRBJ1-5
D: -
size: once
V: TRBV19
length: 14

CDR3: CASSDRGWNTEAFF
DNA: TGTGCCAGCAGTGATCGGGGGTGGAACACTGAAGCTTTCTTT
J: TRBJ1-1
D: -
size: -
V: TRBV2
length: 14

CDR3: CASSILNTEAFF
DNA: TGTGCCAGTAGTATCTTGAACACTGAAGCTTTCTTT
J: TRBJ1-1
D: -
size: -
V: TRBV19
length: 12

CDR3: CASSFPLQGGRTEAFF
DNA: TGTGCCAGCAGTTTTCCCCTACAGGGGGGAAGGACTGAAGCTTTCTTT
J: TRBJ1-1
D: TRBD1
size: -
V: TRBV28
length: 16

CDR3: CATSDRDLQETQYF
DNA: TGTGCCACCAGTGATAGGGACTTGCAAGAGACCCAGTACTTC
J: TRBJ2-5
D: -
size: -
V: TRBV24-1
length: 14

CDR3: CAISGTSQPQHF
DNA: TGTGCCATCAGTGGGACAAGTCAGCCCCAGCATTTT
J: TRBJ1-5
D: -
size: -
V: TRBV10-3
length: 12

CDR3: CASSSTNTDTQYF
DNA: TGCGCCAGCAGCTCCACTAACACAGATACGCAGTATTTT
J: TRBJ2-3
D: -
size: -
V: TRBV5-1
length: 13

CDR3: CASSQLTANNSPLHF
DNA: TGCGCCAGCAGCCAATTGACAGCCAATAATTCACCCCTCCACTTT
J: TRBJ1-6
D: -
size: -
V: TRBV4-3
length: 15